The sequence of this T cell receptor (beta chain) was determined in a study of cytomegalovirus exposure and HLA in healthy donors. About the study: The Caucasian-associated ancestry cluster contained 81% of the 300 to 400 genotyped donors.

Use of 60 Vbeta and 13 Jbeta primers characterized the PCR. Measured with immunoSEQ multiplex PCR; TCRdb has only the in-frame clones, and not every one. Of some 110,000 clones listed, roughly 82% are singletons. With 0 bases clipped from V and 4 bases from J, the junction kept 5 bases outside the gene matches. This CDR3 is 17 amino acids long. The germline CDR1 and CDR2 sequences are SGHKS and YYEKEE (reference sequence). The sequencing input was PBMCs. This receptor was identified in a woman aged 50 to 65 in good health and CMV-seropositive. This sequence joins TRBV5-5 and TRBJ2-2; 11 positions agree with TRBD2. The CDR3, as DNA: TGTGCCAGCAGCTTGGGATTAGCGGGGGGGCCCACCGGGGAGCTGTTTTTT. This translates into CASSLGLAGGPTGELFF. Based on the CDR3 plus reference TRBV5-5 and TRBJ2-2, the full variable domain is DAGVTQSPTHLIKTRGQQVTLRCSPISGHKSVSWYQQVLGQGPQFIFQYYEKEERGRGNFPDRFSARQFPNYSSELNVNALLLGDSALYLCASSLGLAGGPTGELFFGEGSRLTVL.